This T cell receptor beta chain came from a study of blood T cell repertoires in COVID-19. For the study at large: Both acute and convalescent COVID-19 samples were obtained from the United States, Italy and Spain. PBMCs, B-cell-depleted T cells, or T cells provided the cDNA or gDNA that made up the material.

The CDR3 sequence is 13 residues long. Germline CDR1 reads SEHNR; CDR2 reads FQNEAQ (reference sequence). V dropped 5 bases and J dropped 6 bases, with 11 bases sitting between them. As processed by the authors: Quantification of nucleated cells was approximated via reference gene primer amplification. Measured with immunoSEQ multiplex PCR; TCRdb has only the in-frame clones, and not every one. V and J calls and clone size follow that table, whereas D and trimming were derived from the DNA. The sample has about 220,000 clones; 65% to 85% are singletons. Material: peripheral blood. This chain connects TRBV7-9 to TRBJ2-1; tentatively, D is TRBD1 (5 bases). The TCR comes from a woman in her twenties or thirties who had recovered from COVID-19. The DNA for the CDR3 is TGTGCCAGCAGCCCCCGGACATTCAATGAGCAGTTCTTC. This translates into CASSPRTFNEQFF.